Below are 24 T cell receptor beta chains sequenced from a single sample in a study of blood T cell repertoires in COVID-19. Assay used: immunoSEQ multiplex PCR; TCRdb lists only in-frame clones, some missing. The sample contains just under 35,000 clones, 80% to 90% of which appear only once. The sample taken for sequencing was peripheral blood. The origin of the receptors is a human donor in a cohort sampled during active COVID-19.

The chain carries TRBV4-2 and TRBJ1-6; D ambiguous. V lost 0 bases to trimming and J lost 6 bases, with 12 bases between them. This CDR3 has 16 amino acids. The germline CDR1 and CDR2 sequences are LGHNA and YNFKEQ. The CDR3 loop reads CASSQEEEVGNSPLHF. In DNA, the CDR3 is TGTGCCAGCAGCCAAGAAGAGGAGGTTGGTAATTCACCCCTCCACTTT.

Written as DNA, the CDR3 is TGTGCCAGCAGCCAAGGACTAGCGTCCTCCTACGAGCAGTACTTC. Protein product: CASSQGLASSYEQYF. The chain joins TRBV3-1 (or the pseudogene TRBV3-2) to TRBJ2-7; 8 bases line up with TRBD2. There are 15 residues in the CDR3. J gave up 0 bases and V 1 base, and 2 bases lay outside the gene matches. CDR1 and CDR2 from the germline V gene are LGHDT and YNNKEL (reference sequence).

V gene TRBV9 combines with J gene TRBJ1-1, with 11 nucleotides matching TRBD1. V was clipped by 4 bases and J by 1 base; unmatched bases: 9. CDR1 is SGDLS, CDR2 YYNGEE, per germline. The CDR3 is made up of 17 amino acids. The CDR3 loop reads CASSLGTGGYGNTEAFF. CDR3 bases: TGTGCCAGCAGCCTAGGGACAGGGGGTTACGGGAACACTGAAGCTTTCTTT. The full variable domain, its missing parts supplied by reference TRBV9 and TRBJ1-1, is DSGVTQTPKHLITATGQRVTLRCSPRSGDLSVYWYQQSLDQGLQFLIQYYNGEERAKGNILERFSAQQFPDLHSELNLSSLELGDSALYFCASSLGTGGYGNTEAFFGQGTRLTVV.

V gene TRBV18 combines with J gene TRBJ1-1; TRBD1 matches 9 bases. The V gene's germline CDR1 is KGHSH and CDR2 LQKENI. The CDR3 extends over 15 amino acids. The ends lost 3 bases at V and 7 bases at J; junction bases unmatched: 9. For the CDR3, the DNA is TGTGCCAGCTCACCTCGTCCACAGGGGGCGGGTGAAGCTTTCTTT. This translates into CASSPRPQGAGEAFF.

This clone was observed a handful of times. The chain links TRBV25-1 to TRBJ2-7; D perhaps matches TRBD1 (6 bases). The V end lost 1 base, the J end lost 2 bases, and 12 bases lay between the germline ends. Germline CDR1 reads MGHDK; CDR2 reads SYGVNS. The CDR3 sequence is 15 residues long. The CDR3 spells CASSESGTPAYEQYF. CDR3 nucleotides: TGTGCCAGCAGTGAATCGGGGACACCGGCCTACGAGCAGTACTTC.

This chain connects TRBV5-1 to TRBJ1-2, with 7 bases identical to TRBD1. The CDR3 is 13 amino acids. V shed 0 bases and J 6 bases; nucleotides not matched to a gene: 2. Germline assignment: CDR1 SGHRS and CDR2 YFSETQ. CDR3 sequence reads: CASSLVTGDGYTF. Written as DNA, the CDR3 is TGCGCCAGCAGCTTGGTAACAGGGGATGGCTACACCTTC.

This clone was counted a single time. This chain connects TRBV28 to TRBJ2-7; D gene ambiguous. This CDR3 contains 10 residues. The V and J ends lost 5 bases and 7 bases respectively, with 6 bases between them. CDR1 and CDR2 from the germline V gene are MDHEN and SYDVKM. This chain's CDR3 is CASSRTEQYF. CDR3 nucleotides: TGTGCCAGCAGTCGAACAGAGCAGTACTTC.

This chain links TRBV28 with TRBJ2-7; 7 bases are shared with TRBD2. Germline trimming cut 7 bases from V and 1 base from J; bases unmatched to any gene: 10. CDR3 size: 15 residues. From germline, CDR1 is MDHEN and CDR2 SYDVKM. CDR3 sequence: CASIRRAGFSYEQYF. The CDR3 DNA reads TGTGCCAGCATCCGGCGAGCGGGGTTTTCCTACGAGCAGTACTTC.

Only a few counts were recorded for this clone. The genes are TRBV12-3 or TRBV12-4 and TRBJ1-1, with no clear D. The V and J ends lost 2 bases and 11 bases respectively, with 12 bases between them. The CDR3 consists of 12 residues. This CDR3 reads CASSLLRSKAFF. CDR3 DNA sequence: TGTGCCAGCAGTTTATTGAGAAGTAAGGCTTTCTTT.

This sequence joins TRBV19 and TRBJ1-2; D is undetermined. Per the germline V gene, CDR1 is LNHDA and CDR2 is SQIVND (reference sequence). V lost 5 bases and J lost 7, with 8 bases in between. The CDR3 has 11 amino acids. The chain's CDR3 is CASSGGRGYTF. DNA of the CDR3: TGTGCCAGTAGTGGAGGGCGTGGCTACACCTTC.

The chain carries TRBV5-4 and TRBJ2-1; D is possibly TRBD1 (6 bases). V was trimmed by 0 bases and J by 2 bases, leaving 9 bases between them. CDR3 length: 15 amino acids. CDR1 SGHNT and CDR2 YYREEE come from the germline V gene (reference sequence). Here the CDR3 DNA reads TGTGCCAGCAGCTTGGGACAGGAAACCTACAATGAGCAGTTCTTC. Translated, it gives CASSLGQETYNEQFF.

The rearrangement uses TRBV15 and TRBJ2-1; maybe TRBD1 (6 bases). This CDR3 has 15 amino acids. V lost 3 bases to trimming and J lost 4 bases, with 13 bases between them. Germline CDR1 reads LNHNV; CDR2 reads YYDKDF (reference sequence). The CDR3 here is CATSSPRDKYNEQFF. The CDR3 DNA is TGTGCCACCAGCAGTCCACGGGACAAATACAATGAGCAGTTCTTC.

As DNA, the CDR3 is TGTGCCAGCAGCATATTTGGTAGCGGGGGGGAGGCCCAGTACTTC. This codes for CASSIFGSGGEAQYF. V and J are TRBV6-5 and TRBJ2-5, with 11 bases fitting TRBD2. The trim removed 6 bases at V and 9 bases at J, leaving 12 bases unmatched. Germline loops: CDR1 MNHEY, CDR2 SVGAGI. CDR3 length: 15 amino acids.

The chain is built from TRBV29-1 and TRBJ2-7, with 10 bases that match TRBD1. The CDR3 sequence is 13 residues long. The V and J ends lost 6 bases and 6 bases, in that order; junction bases with no gene match: 8. Per germline, CDR1 SQVTM and CDR2 ANQGSEA. In nucleotides, the CDR3 is TGCAGCGTGGAATCCGGGACAGGGGTCGAGCAGTACTTC. It is translated as CSVESGTGVEQYF.

The CDR3 nucleotides read TGTGCCAGCTCCAGGCGGGGGGGGGACACCGGGGAGCTGTTTTTT. This sequence encodes CASSRRGGDTGELFF. The chain recombines TRBV25-1 with TRBJ2-2; 9 nucleotides agree with TRBD2. CDR1 and CDR2 (germline): MGHDK, SYGVNS. The CDR3 extends over 15 amino acids. Unmatched junction bases numbered 7, after V lost 8 bases and J lost 3 bases.

The chain joins TRBV4-2 to TRBJ2-5; 9 bases match TRBD2. From germline, CDR1 is LGHNA and CDR2 YNFKEQ. The V segment lost 2 bases and the J segment 1 base; nucleotides outside the gene matches: 14. The CDR3 spans 19 residues. The CDR3 loop reads CASSQTAGGPGVFQETQYF. The CDR3 DNA reads as TGTGCCAGCAGCCAAACGGCGGGGGGGCCGGGGGTCTTCCAAGAGACCCAGTACTTC.

This chain connects TRBV5-4 to TRBJ2-2; 8 bases map to TRBD1. Unmatched junction bases numbered 9, after V lost 7 bases and J lost 7 bases. CDR1 and CDR2 from the germline V gene are SGHNT and YYREEE (reference sequence). This CDR3 region has 14 residues. The CDR3 sequence: CASSPGGEGGELFF. CDR3 nucleotide sequence: TGTGCCAGCTCTCCAGGGGGCGAGGGCGGGGAGCTGTTTTTT.

This clone was seen a few times. The genes are TRBV5-1 and TRBJ2-7, with D possibly matching TRBD1 (6 bases). Germline lookup yields CDR1 SGHRS and CDR2 YFSETQ. The V end lost 4 bases, the J end lost 2 bases, and 16 bases lay between the germline ends. This CDR3 is 15 amino acids long. CDR3 nucleotides: TGCGCCAGCAGCCCCCTATCCACAGGGACCTACGAGCAGTACTTC. Translation gives CASSPLSTGTYEQYF.

J is TRBJ2-5 and V is TRBV9; 14 nucleotides match TRBD2. Germline-derived CDR1 and CDR2 are SGDLS and YYNGEE. Losses at the gene ends were 7 bases for V and 5 bases for J; bases not matched to a gene: 7. The CDR3 consists of 15 residues. The CDR3 sequence: CASATGLAGAETQYF. For the CDR3, the DNA is TGTGCCAGCGCTACGGGACTAGCGGGGGCTGAGACCCAGTACTTC.

The CDR3 loop reads CASSRPGQGYNEQFF. The CDR3 bases are TGTGCCAGCAGCCGCCCGGGACAGGGTTACAATGAGCAGTTCTTC. The chain joins TRBV11-1 to TRBJ2-1; 9 nucleotides align to TRBD1. V gave up 5 bases and J gave up 4 bases; unmatched junction bases: 6. Germline V gene lookup returns CDR1 SGHAT and CDR2 FQDESV (reference sequence). CDR3 length equals 15 residues.

The chain uses TRBV3-1 (or the pseudogene TRBV3-2) and TRBJ1-5; D is undetermined. CDR3 length: 12 amino acids. V shed 4 bases and J shed 6 bases, with 7 bases lying between them. Germline CDR1 LGHDT, CDR2 YNNKEL (reference sequence). The DNA of the CDR3 is TGTGCCAGCAGCCGGTCGAGTCAGCCCCAGCATTTT. It codes for CASSRSSQPQHF.

The chain links TRBV2 to TRBJ2-7; 8 positions agree with TRBD2. The CDR3 loop spans 11 amino acids. The V segment lost 6 bases and the J segment 9 bases; nucleotides outside the gene matches: 4. Germline V gene data show CDR1 as SNHLY and CDR2 as FYNNEI. CDR3 in amino acids: CASRAGGAQYF. Written as DNA, the CDR3 is TGTGCCAGCAGGGCCGGGGGGGCGCAGTACTTC.

This chain uses TRBV5-5 with TRBJ2-7, with D unresolved. The CDR3 runs 11 residues. The germline gives CDR1 SGHKS, CDR2 YYEKEE (reference sequence). The V gene lost 7 bases and the J gene lost 3 bases, with 8 bases spanning the gap. The CDR3 reads CASATYYEQYF. DNA of the CDR3: TGTGCCAGCGCCACTTACTACGAGCAGTACTTC.

The chain couples TRBV28 to TRBJ1-2; D is perhaps TRBD1 (6 bases). The CDR3 covers 14 residues. Trimming stripped 7 bases from V and 1 base from J, with 13 bases between. CDR1 and CDR2 (germline): MDHEN, SYDVKM. The chain's CDR3 is CASTPGAVNYGYTF. In nucleotides, the CDR3 is TGTGCCAGCACCCCAGGGGCAGTTAACTATGGCTACACCTTC.